This T cell receptor (beta chain) was retrieved from a study of blood T cell repertoires in COVID-19. About the research overall: Samples of COVID-19 (acute and convalescent) were obtained from the United States, Italy and Spain. The analysed material was cDNA or gDNA that came from T cells, B-cell-depleted T cells, or PBMCs.

Here immunoSEQ multiplex PCR was the method, and the copy in TCRdb shows in-frame clones only, minus some. The sample carries 55,000 to 80,000 clones, approximately 78% recorded once. Per the germline V gene, CDR1 is SNHLY and CDR2 is FYNNEI. Trimming cost V 8 bases and J 4 bases, with 27 bases left between them. The CDR3 sequence is 17 residues long. V gene TRBV2 combines with J gene TRBJ2-7, with D possibly TRBD2 on 5 matching bases. Material for sequencing was peripheral blood. The TCR comes from a human donor in a cohort sampled during active COVID-19. Here the CDR3 reads CASRNRTWGEEYYEQYF. As DNA, the CDR3 is TGTGCCAGCCGGAACCGGACCTGGGGAGAGGAGTATTACGAGCAGTACTTC.